These 22 T cell receptor beta chains share one sample of origin, sequenced in a study of cytomegalovirus exposure and HLA in healthy donors. Primers for the PCR totalled 60 Vbeta and 13 Jbeta. Measured with immunoSEQ multiplex PCR; TCRdb has only the in-frame clones, and not every one. The sample yields about 160,000 clones, 65% to 90% seen once. Specimen: PBMCs. These receptors all stem from a man aged 45-65 years in good health and CMV-seropositive.

The J gene is TRBJ2-7, the V gene TRBV9; 11 nucleotides line up with TRBD2. Germline assignment: CDR1 SGDLS and CDR2 YYNGEE. J lost 3 bases, V lost 1 base, and 15 bases had no gene match. CDR3 length: 19 amino acids. The CDR3 nucleotides read TGTGCCAGCAGCGTACAGCCAGTCCGATTGACTAGCGGGGACTACGAGCAGTACGTC. Its protein product is CASSVQPVRLTSGDYEQYV.

This clone has more than one count but fewer than ten. V usage is TRBV14 and J usage is TRBJ2-3, with D perhaps TRBD2 (5 bases). Trimming pared 10 bases from V and 1 base from J, leaving 18 bases between. The CDR3 consists of 15 residues. CDR1 is SGHDN and CDR2 is FVKESK in the germline V gene. The CDR3 DNA reads as TGTGCCACCTTGGGGTTAGGAGGAGGCACAGATACGCAGTATTTT. It is translated as CATLGLGGGTDTQYF.

V and J are TRBV4-2 and TRBJ2-4; TRBD2 is a possible D gene (5 bases). Germline-derived CDR1 and CDR2 are LGHNA and YNFKEQ. Trimming cost V 1 base and J 6 bases, with 10 bases left between them. CDR3 length: 14 residues. The CDR3 loop reads CASSQARGLNIQYF. DNA for the CDR3: TGTGCCAGCAGCCAAGCGCGCGGGTTAAACATTCAGTACTTC.

The chain combines TRBV5-8 with TRBJ2-7; 8 bases are a match to TRBD1. This CDR3 has 13 residues. Germline values: CDR1 SGHTS, CDR2 YDEGEE. V lost 3 bases to trimming and J lost 5 bases; unmatched junction nucleotides: 4. CDR3 sequence (DNA): TGTGCCAGCAGCTCCCGGACAGGGAACGAGCAGTACGTC. Its protein product is CASSSRTGNEQYV.

This chain links TRBV2 with TRBJ1-4; 9 nucleotides line up with TRBD1. Germline-derived CDR1 and CDR2 are SNHLY and FYNNEI. V shed 5 bases, J shed 7 bases, and the junction held 5 bases outside the gene matches. CDR3 length equals 14 residues. The CDR3 DNA reads as TGTGCCAGCAGTCACAGGGGGCCGGGTGAAAAACTGTTTTTT. Protein sequence: CASSHRGPGEKLFF.

The CDR3 protein is CASSEGTGRTDTQYF. The CDR3, as DNA: TGTGCCAGCAGCGAGGGGACAGGGCGAACAGATACGCAGTATTTT. The chain employs TRBV5-5 and TRBJ2-3; 9 bases match TRBD1. Germline assignment: CDR1 SGHKS and CDR2 YYEKEE (reference sequence). The CDR3 is 15 residues long. Losses at the gene ends were 4 bases for V and 3 bases for J; bases not matched to a gene: 6.

The chain joins TRBV7-9 to TRBJ2-5, with TRBD2 matching 12 bases. CDR1 and CDR2 (germline): SEHNR, FQNEAQ (reference sequence). J lost 6 bases, V lost 5 bases, and 4 bases had no gene match. CDR3 length: 14 amino acids. The CDR3 loop is CASSRLAGAKTQYF. For the CDR3, the DNA is TGTGCCAGCAGCCGACTAGCGGGGGCCAAGACCCAGTACTTC. Complete variable domain (other parts from reference TRBV7-9 and TRBJ2-5): DTGVSQNPRHKITKRGQNVTFRCDPISEHNRLYWYRQTLGQGPEFLTYFQNEAQLEKSRLLSDRFSAERPKGSFSTLEIQRTEQGDSAMYLCASSRLAGAKTQYFGPGTRLLVL.

The rearrangement joins TRBV11-3 to TRBJ1-2; the D is unclear. Trimming took off 5 bases at V and 8 bases at J, with 15 bases between the two ends. Looked up from germline, CDR1 is SGHNT and CDR2 is YENEEA. CDR3 length equals 13 residues. CDR3 sequence (DNA): TGTGCCAGCAGCCCCGAACACTCGGGGGGCTACACCTTC. Its protein is CASSPEHSGGYTF.

The chain is built from TRBV5-8 and TRBJ1-1; TRBD1 aligns across 9 bases. Germline assignment: CDR1 SGHTS and CDR2 YDEGEE. V was pared by 6 bases and J by 5 bases, with 8 bases of the junction left unmatched. CDR3 length: 14 amino acids. The CDR3 spells CASTEQGARTEAFF. The CDR3 DNA reads as TGTGCCAGCACCGAACAGGGGGCTAGGACTGAAGCTTTCTTT.

This clone was picked up one time. V and J are TRBV10-2 and TRBJ1-1, with a possible D match to TRBD1 (5 bases). The CDR3 sequence is 13 residues long. V lost 8 bases and J lost 3, with 13 bases in between. CDR1 WSHSY and CDR2 SAAADI come from the germline V gene. CDR3 nucleotide sequence: TGCGCCAGCGGAGATTGGGGGGACACTGAAGCTTTCTTT. Encoded protein: CASGDWGDTEAFF.

The chain couples TRBV2 to TRBJ1-1, with D possibly being TRBD1 (6 bases). The CDR3 has 13 residues. Germline V lookup: CDR1 SNHLY, CDR2 FYNNEI. The V and J ends lost 8 bases and 0 bases respectively, with 10 bases between them. The CDR3 nucleotides are TGTGCCAGCGGGGGACATGTGAACACTGAAGCTTTCTTT. This sequence encodes CASGGHVNTEAFF.

The rearrangement joins TRBV6-1 to TRBJ1-4; D remains unclear. CDR1 and CDR2 (germline): MNHNS, SASEGT. The CDR3 runs to 14 residues. The V and J ends lost 1 base and 2 bases respectively, with 5 bases between them. The CDR3 nucleotides read TGTGCCAGCAGTGAAGGGGCGACTAATGAAAAACTGTTTTTT. It specifies CASSEGATNEKLFF.

The chain carries TRBV6-6 and TRBJ1-1; D is possibly TRBD1 (5 bases). V was clipped by 5 bases and J by 3 bases, with 7 bases between them. This CDR3 has 12 residues. CDR1 MNHNY and CDR2 SVGAGI come from the germline V gene (reference sequence). CDR3 nucleotides: TGTGCCAGCAGTATAGGGGACACTGAAGCTTTCTTT. Amino acids: CASSIGDTEAFF.

The V and J genes are TRBV4-1 and TRBJ1-5, with D tentatively TRBD1 (6 bases). Germline values: CDR1 MGHRA, CDR2 YSYEKL. The CDR3 is 18 residues long. V lost 0 bases and J 4 bases, leaving 19 bases between the germline ends. The DNA for the CDR3 is TGCGCCAGCAGCCAAGAATCAGGGGTGGGGAGGGGAAATCAGCCCCAGCATTTT. This sequence encodes CASSQESGVGRGNQPQHF.

The V call is TRBV29-1, the J call TRBJ2-2; 11 bases align to TRBD1. The germline V gene encodes CDR1 SQVTM and CDR2 ANQGSEA. The J segment lost 3 bases and the V segment lost 0 bases, leaving 6 bases of the junction unmatched. This CDR3 contains 17 residues. The CDR3 DNA follows: TGCAGCGTTGAAGATCCCGGGACAGGGGGTTACACCGGGGAGCTGTTTTTT. This codes for CSVEDPGTGGYTGELFF.

The chain links TRBV11-2 to TRBJ1-5; D not certain. The germline V and J ends were trimmed by 0 bases and 7 bases, with 10 bases remaining between them. CDR1 is SGHAT and CDR2 is FQNNGV in the germline V gene. There are 14 residues in the CDR3. As DNA, the CDR3 is TGTGCCAGCAGCTTAGATCTCGTGACACAGCCCCAGCATTTT. The encoded protein is CASSLDLVTQPQHF.

The genes are TRBV5-1 and TRBJ2-2; D possibly corresponds to TRBD1 (6 bases). Germline-derived CDR1 and CDR2 are SGHRS and YFSETQ. V gave up 3 bases and J gave up 4 bases, with 13 bases separating them. The CDR3 contains 15 residues. The CDR3 loop reads CASSSQGIGTGELFF. The CDR3 DNA reads TGCGCCAGCAGCTCACAGGGAATTGGCACCGGGGAGCTGTTTTTT.

This chain links TRBV7-8 with TRBJ1-2; D not certain. Per the germline V gene, CDR1 is SGHVS and CDR2 is FQNEAQ. There are 15 residues in the CDR3. Trimming cost V 3 bases and J 6 bases, with 17 bases left between them. CDR3 DNA: TGTGCCAGCAGCTTGCAGTTAATTGAGGGTCATGGCTACACCTTC. Translation: CASSLQLIEGHGYTF. The full variable domain, its missing parts supplied by reference TRBV7-8 and TRBJ1-2, is GAGVSQSPRYKVAKRGQDVALRCDPISGHVSLFWYQQALGQGPEFLTYFQNEAQLDKSGLPSDRFFAERPEGSVSTLKIQRTQQEDSAVYLCASSLQLIEGHGYTFGSGTRLTVV.

CDR3 sequence (DNA): TGTGCCAGCAGTCCCCACCCGGGACAGGGAAAGGGTGAAAAACTGTTTTTT. Amino acid sequence: CASSPHPGQGKGEKLFF. This sequence joins TRBV27 and TRBJ1-4, with TRBD1 matching 9 bases. Per the germline V gene, CDR1 is MNHEY and CDR2 is SMNVEV (reference sequence). This CDR3 region has 17 residues. The ends lost 5 bases at V and 7 bases at J; junction bases unmatched: 14.

The chain joins TRBV6-5 to TRBJ2-5; 8 bases are shared with TRBD1. Germline-derived CDR1 and CDR2 are MNHEY and SVGAGI. CDR3 length: 15 residues. V was pared by 7 bases and J by 2 bases, with 9 bases of the junction left unmatched. The CDR3 loop is CASTQDRGIQETQYF. The DNA for the CDR3 is TGTGCCAGCACCCAAGACAGGGGCATACAAGAGACCCAGTACTTC.

The chain has TRBV5-1 and TRBJ1-4, with TRBD1 as a possible D gene (6 bases). The CDR3 runs to 15 residues. Germline CDR1 and CDR2: SGHRS and YFSETQ. Trimming shortened V by 4 bases and J by 7 bases, and 17 bases separated the two germline ends. DNA of the CDR3: TGCGCCAGCAGCGTCTCAGGGGTGGCCGGTGAAAAACTGTTTTTT. The encoded protein is CASSVSGVAGEKLFF.

The chain links TRBV15 to TRBJ1-1; unclear D gene. The germline V and J ends were trimmed by 1 base and 8 bases, with 11 bases remaining between them. The CDR3 is made up of 13 amino acids. The germline gives CDR1 LNHNV, CDR2 YYDKDF (reference sequence). The CDR3 DNA reads as TGTGCCACCAGCAGAGCCGGTGGAGGAGAAGCTTTCTTT. Protein: CATSRAGGGEAFF. The full variable domain, completed using reference TRBV15 and TRBJ1-1, is DAMVIQNPRYQVTQFGKPVTLSCSQTLNHNVMYWYQQKSSQAPKLLFHYYDKDFNNEADTPDNFQSRRPNTSFCFLDIRSPGLGDTAMYLCATSRAGGGEAFFGQGTRLTVV.